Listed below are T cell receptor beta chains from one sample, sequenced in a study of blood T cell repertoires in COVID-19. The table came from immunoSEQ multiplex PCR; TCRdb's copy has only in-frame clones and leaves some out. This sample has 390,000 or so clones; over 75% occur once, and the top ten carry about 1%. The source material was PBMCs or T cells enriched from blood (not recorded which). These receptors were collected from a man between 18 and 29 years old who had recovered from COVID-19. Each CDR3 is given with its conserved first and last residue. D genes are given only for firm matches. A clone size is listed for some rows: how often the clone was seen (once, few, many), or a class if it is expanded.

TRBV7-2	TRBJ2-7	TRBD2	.	CASSTGTTYEQYF	TGTGCCAGCAGCACCGGGACTACCTACGAGCAGTACTTC
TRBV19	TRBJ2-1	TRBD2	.	CASSPLGLAPYNEQFF	TGTGCCAGTAGTCCGTTGGGACTAGCCCCCTACAATGAGCAGTTCTTC
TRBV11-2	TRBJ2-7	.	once	CASSPGARNYEQYF	TGTGCCAGCAGCCCAGGGGCCCGAAACTACGAGCAGTACTTC
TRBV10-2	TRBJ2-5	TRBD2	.	CASSPRTSGGSKTQYF	TGCGCCAGCAGCCCTCGGACTAGCGGGGGGTCGAAGACCCAGTACTTC
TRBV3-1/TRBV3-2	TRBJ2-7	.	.	CASSPTGDSYEQYF	TGTGCCAGCAGCCCGACGGGGGACTCCTACGAGCAGTACTTC
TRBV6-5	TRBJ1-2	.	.	CASSYMEGRVPYTF	TGTGCCAGCAGTTACATGGAGGGTAGGGTACCCTACACCTTC
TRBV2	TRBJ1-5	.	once	CASSSQGRVDRAQHF	TGTGCCAGCAGTTCCCAGGGGAGGGTGGATCGGGCCCAGCATTTT
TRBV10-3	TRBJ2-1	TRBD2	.	CAISERAGGPGNEQFF	TGTGCCATCAGTGAACGTGCGGGAGGGCCGGGGAATGAGCAGTTCTTC
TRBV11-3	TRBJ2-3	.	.	CASSLGPQIDTQYF	TGTGCCAGCAGCTTGGGCCCCCAGATAGATACGCAGTATTTT
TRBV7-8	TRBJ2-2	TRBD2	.	CASSLESGRTNTGELFF	TGTGCCAGCAGCTTAGAGAGCGGGAGGACGAACACCGGGGAGCTGTTTTTT
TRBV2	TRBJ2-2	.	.	CASSEGRGNTGELFF	TGTGCCAGCAGTGAGGGCAGGGGGAACACCGGGGAGCTGTTTTTT
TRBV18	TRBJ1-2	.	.	CASSPQRMGGSYGYTF	TGTGCCAGCTCACCACAGCGCATGGGGGGGAGCTATGGCTACACCTTC
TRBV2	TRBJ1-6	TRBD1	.	CASQTGGGSPLHF	TGTGCCAGTCAGACAGGGGGCGGTTCACCCCTCCACTTT
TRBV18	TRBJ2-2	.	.	CASSPRNLGGNTGELFF	TGTGCCAGCTCACCCAGGAACCTAGGGGGGAACACCGGGGAGCTGTTTTTT
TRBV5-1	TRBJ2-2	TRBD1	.	CASSLIPGQQTTGELFF	TGCGCCAGCAGCTTAATACCGGGACAGCAAACCACCGGGGAGCTGTTTTTT
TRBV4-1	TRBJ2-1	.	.	CASSRDMSSYNEQFF	TGCGCCAGCAGCCGAGACATGAGCTCCTACAATGAGCAGTTCTTC
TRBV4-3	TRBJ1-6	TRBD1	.	CASSQWGDRNSPLHF	TGCGCCAGCAGCCAGTGGGGGGACAGAAATTCACCCCTCCACTTT
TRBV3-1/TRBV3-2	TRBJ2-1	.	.	CASSQASALNEQFF	TGTGCCAGCAGCCAAGCTAGCGCCCTTAATGAGCAGTTCTTC
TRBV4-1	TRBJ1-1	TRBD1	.	CASSEGMGQGRNTEAFF	TGCGCCAGCAGCGAAGGGATGGGACAGGGGAGGAACACTGAAGCTTTCTTT
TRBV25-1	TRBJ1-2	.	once	CASSADRGYTF	TGTGCCAGCAGTGCAGACAGGGGCTACACCTTC
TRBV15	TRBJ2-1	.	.	CATSRDKGGPEFF	TGTGCCACCAGCAGAGATAAGGGGGGGCCTGAGTTCTTC
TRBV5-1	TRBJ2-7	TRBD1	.	CASSVRDSEEQYF	TGCGCCAGCAGCGTCCGGGACAGTGAGGAGCAGTACTTC
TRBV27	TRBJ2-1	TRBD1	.	CASSGQGHFGGNEQFF	TGTGCCAGCAGTGGACAGGGACATTTCGGGGGCAATGAGCAGTTCTTC
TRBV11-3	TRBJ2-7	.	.	CASSFGSSYEQYF	TGTGCCAGCAGCTTCGGGTCCTCCTACGAGCAGTACTTC
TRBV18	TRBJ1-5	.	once	CASSPGRGDQPQHF	TGTGCCAGCTCACCAGGGAGGGGTGATCAGCCCCAGCATTTT
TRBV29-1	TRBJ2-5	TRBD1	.	CSVAGTGQETQYF	TGCAGCGTTGCAGGGACAGGCCAAGAGACCCAGTACTTC
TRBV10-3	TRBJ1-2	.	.	CAISDTLGATF	TGTGCCATCAGTGACACGCTAGGGGCAACCTTC
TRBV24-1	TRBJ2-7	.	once	CAHPPQGGQGRVEQYF	TGTGCCCACCCGCCACAAGGAGGGCAGGGACGGGTCGAGCAGTACTTC
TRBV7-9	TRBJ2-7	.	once	CASSIAGTPTYEQYF	TGTGCCAGCAGCATCGCCGGGACTCCCACTTACGAGCAGTACTTC